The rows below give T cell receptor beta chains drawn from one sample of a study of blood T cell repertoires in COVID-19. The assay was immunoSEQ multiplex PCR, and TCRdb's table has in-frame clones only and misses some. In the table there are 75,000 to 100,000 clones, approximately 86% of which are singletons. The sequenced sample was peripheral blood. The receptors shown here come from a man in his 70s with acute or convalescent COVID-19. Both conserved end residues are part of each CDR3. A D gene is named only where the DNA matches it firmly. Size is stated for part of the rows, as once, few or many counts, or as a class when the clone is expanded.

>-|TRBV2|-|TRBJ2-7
CASMLGEAYEQYF
TGTGCCAGCATGTTGGGGGAGGCCTACGAGCAGTACTTC
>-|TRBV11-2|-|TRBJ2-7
CASSLAWTSTYEQYF
TGTGCCAGCAGCTTAGCCTGGACTTCGACCTACGAGCAGTACTTC
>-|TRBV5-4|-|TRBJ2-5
CASSLASEVPETQYF
TGTGCCAGCAGCTTGGCTAGCGAGGTCCCGGAGACCCAGTACTTC
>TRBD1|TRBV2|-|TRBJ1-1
CASRGGQGATEAFF
TGTGCCAGCAGGGGGGGACAGGGGGCCACTGAAGCTTTCTTT
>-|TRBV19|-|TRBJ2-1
CASMGTGINNEQFF
TGTGCCAGTATGGGAACAGGGATAAACAATGAGCAGTTCTTC
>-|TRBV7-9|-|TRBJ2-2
CASSLRASSGELFF
TGTGCCAGCAGCTTAAGGGCTAGCTCCGGGGAGCTGTTTTTT
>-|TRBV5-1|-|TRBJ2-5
CASSSGSSETQYF
TGCGCCAGCAGCAGCGGTAGTAGTGAGACCCAGTACTTC
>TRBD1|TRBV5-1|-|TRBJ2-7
CASSPGQDPYEQYF
TGCGCCAGCAGCCCGGGACAGGACCCCTACGAGCAGTACTTC
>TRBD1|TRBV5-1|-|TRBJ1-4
CASSLAGQSRATNEKLFF
TGCGCCAGCAGCTTGGCGGGACAGTCAAGAGCAACTAATGAAAAACTGTTTTTT
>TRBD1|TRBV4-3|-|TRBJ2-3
CASSQNRGKDTQYF
TGCGCCAGCAGCCAAAACAGGGGGAAGGATACGCAGTATTTT
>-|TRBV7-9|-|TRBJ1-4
CASSLAEIYNEKLFF
TGTGCCAGCAGCTTAGCTGAGATTTATAATGAAAAACTGTTTTTT
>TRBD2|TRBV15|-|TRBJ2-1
CATSRVLAGVLNEQFF
TGTGCCACCAGCAGGGTACTAGCGGGAGTTCTCAATGAGCAGTTCTTC
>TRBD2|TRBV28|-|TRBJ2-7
CASNKASGSYEQYF
TGTGCCAGCAACAAAGCTAGCGGCTCCTACGAGCAGTACTTC
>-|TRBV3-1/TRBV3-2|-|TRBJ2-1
CASSQPTGLSGRFF
TGTGCCAGCAGCCAGCCAACGGGACTCTCAGGGCGGTTCTTC
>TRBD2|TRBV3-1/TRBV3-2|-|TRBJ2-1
CASSQEGPGLAGSYNEQFF
TGTGCCAGCAGCCAAGAGGGCCCGGGACTAGCGGGCTCCTACAATGAGCAGTTCTTC
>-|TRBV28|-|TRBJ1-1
CASSSLPMRTEAFF
TGTGCCAGCAGCTCGCTCCCAATGAGGACTGAAGCTTTCTTT
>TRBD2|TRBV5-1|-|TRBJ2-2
CASSLTSGGYAFTGELFF
TGCGCCAGCAGCTTGACTAGCGGGGGATACGCCTTCACCGGGGAGCTGTTTTTT
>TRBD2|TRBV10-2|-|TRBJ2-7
CASSEALAGGYPYEQYF
TGCGCCAGCAGTGAGGCCCTAGCGGGGGGCTACCCCTACGAGCAGTACTTC
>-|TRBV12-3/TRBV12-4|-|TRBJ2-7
CASNAGSSYEQYF
TGTGCCAGCAATGCAGGGTCTTCCTACGAGCAGTACTTC
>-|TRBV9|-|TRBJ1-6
CASSDQGFVGSPLHF
TGTGCCAGCAGCGACCAGGGGTTTGTCGGTTCACCCCTCCACTTT
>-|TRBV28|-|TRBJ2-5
CASSTPGEGRGETQYF
TGTGCCAGCAGTACCCCAGGGGAGGGGAGAGGAGAGACCCAGTACTTC
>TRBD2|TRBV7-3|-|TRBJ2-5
CASSQLAEETQYF
TGTGCCAGCAGCCAACTAGCGGAAGAGACCCAGTACTTC
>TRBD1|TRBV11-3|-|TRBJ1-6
CASSFPRTGNSPLHF
TGTGCCAGCAGCTTCCCCCGGACAGGAAATTCACCCCTCCACTTT
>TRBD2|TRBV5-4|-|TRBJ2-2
CASSPSGTSGRGELFF
TGTGCCAGCAGCCCGAGCGGGACTAGCGGGAGGGGGGAGCTGTTTTTT
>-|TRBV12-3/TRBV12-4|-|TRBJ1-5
CASSFSGNQPQHF
TGTGCCAGCAGTTTTAGCGGCAATCAGCCCCAGCATTTT
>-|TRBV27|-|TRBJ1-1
CASNQHQNTEAFF
TGTGCCAGCAACCAACACCAGAACACTGAAGCTTTCTTT
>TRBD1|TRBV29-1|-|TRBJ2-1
CTSTGPVGNEQFF
TGCACTTCGACAGGGCCTGTCGGCAATGAGCAGTTCTTC
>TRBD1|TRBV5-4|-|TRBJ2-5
CASSYMTGGGTQYF
TGTGCCAGCAGCTACATGACAGGGGGGGGGACCCAGTACTTC
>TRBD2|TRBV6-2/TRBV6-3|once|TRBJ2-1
CASSRAGGYNEQFF
TGTGCCAGCAGTCGAGCGGGGGGTTACAATGAGCAGTTCTTC
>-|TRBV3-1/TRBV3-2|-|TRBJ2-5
CASSARGAALWETQYF
TGTGCCAGCAGCGCTCGGGGGGCCGCCTTATGGGAGACCCAGTACTTC
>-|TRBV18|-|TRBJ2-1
CASWVGTQGLGSYNEQFF
TGTGCCAGCTGGGTCGGGACCCAGGGGTTGGGCTCCTACAATGAGCAGTTCTTC
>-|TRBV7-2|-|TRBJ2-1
CASSLNSGSSYNEQFF
TGTGCCAGCAGCTTAAACAGCGGGTCTTCCTACAATGAGCAGTTCTTC
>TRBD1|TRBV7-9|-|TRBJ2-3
CASTGTGSTDTQYF
TGTGCCAGTACCGGGACAGGGAGCACAGATACGCAGTATTTT
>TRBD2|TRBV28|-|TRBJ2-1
CASSSAGESYYNEQFF
TGTGCCAGCAGTTCCGCGGGGGAGAGCTACTACAATGAGCAGTTCTTC
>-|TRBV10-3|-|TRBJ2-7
CASWDIGEQYF
TGTGCCAGCTGGGACATAGGCGAGCAGTACTTC
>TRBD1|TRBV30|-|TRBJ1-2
CAWSGTGTGVKGYTF
TGTGCCTGGAGTGGGACCGGGACAGGGGTCAAGGGCTACACCTTC
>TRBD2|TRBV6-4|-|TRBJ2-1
CASSIGLAGSNEQFF
TGTGCCAGCTCCATAGGGCTAGCGGGGAGCAATGAGCAGTTCTTC
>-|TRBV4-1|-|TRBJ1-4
CASSQEVETNEKLFF
TGCGCCAGCAGCCAAGAAGTAGAAACTAATGAAAAACTGTTTTTT
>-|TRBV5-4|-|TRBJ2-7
CASSLIVGGPYEQYF
TGTGCCAGCAGCTTGATCGTCGGGGGTCCTTACGAGCAGTACTTC
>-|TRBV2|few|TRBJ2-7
CASNLDRYYEQYF
TGTGCCAGCAATCTGGACAGATACTACGAGCAGTACTTC
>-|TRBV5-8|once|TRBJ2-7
CASSLGSRGRLYEQYF
TGTGCCAGCAGCTTGGGTTCGCGGGGTCGTCTCTACGAGCAGTACTTC